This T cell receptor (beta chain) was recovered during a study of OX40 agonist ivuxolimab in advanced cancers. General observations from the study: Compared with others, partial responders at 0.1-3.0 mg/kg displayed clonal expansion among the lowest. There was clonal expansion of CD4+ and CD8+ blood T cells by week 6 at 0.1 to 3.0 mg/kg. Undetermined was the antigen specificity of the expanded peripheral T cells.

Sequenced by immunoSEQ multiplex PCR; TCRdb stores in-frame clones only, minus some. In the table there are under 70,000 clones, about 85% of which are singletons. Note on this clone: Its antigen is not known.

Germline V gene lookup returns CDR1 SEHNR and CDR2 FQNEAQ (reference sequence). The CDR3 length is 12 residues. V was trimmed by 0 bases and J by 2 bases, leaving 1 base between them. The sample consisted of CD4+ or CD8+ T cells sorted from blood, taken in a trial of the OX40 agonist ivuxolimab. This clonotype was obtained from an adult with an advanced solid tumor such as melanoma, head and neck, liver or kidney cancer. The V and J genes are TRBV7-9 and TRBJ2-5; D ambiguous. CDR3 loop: CASSLAQETQYF. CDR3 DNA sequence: TGTGCCAGCAGCTTAGCGCAAGAGACCCAGTACTTC.